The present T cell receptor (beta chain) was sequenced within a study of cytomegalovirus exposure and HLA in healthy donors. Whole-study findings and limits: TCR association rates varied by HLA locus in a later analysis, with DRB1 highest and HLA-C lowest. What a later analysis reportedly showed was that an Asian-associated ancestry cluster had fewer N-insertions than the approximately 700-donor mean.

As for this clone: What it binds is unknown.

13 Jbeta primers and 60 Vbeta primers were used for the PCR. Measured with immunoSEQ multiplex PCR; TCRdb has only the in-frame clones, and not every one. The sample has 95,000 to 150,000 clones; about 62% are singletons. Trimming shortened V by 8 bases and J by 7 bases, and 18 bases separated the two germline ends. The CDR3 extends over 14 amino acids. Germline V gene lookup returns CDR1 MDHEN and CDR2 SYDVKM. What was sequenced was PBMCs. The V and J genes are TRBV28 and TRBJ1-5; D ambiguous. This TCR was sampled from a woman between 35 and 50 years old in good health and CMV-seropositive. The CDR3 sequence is CASSQAMGGQPQHF. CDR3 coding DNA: TGTGCCAGCTCCCAAGCCATGGGAGGACAGCCCCAGCATTTT.